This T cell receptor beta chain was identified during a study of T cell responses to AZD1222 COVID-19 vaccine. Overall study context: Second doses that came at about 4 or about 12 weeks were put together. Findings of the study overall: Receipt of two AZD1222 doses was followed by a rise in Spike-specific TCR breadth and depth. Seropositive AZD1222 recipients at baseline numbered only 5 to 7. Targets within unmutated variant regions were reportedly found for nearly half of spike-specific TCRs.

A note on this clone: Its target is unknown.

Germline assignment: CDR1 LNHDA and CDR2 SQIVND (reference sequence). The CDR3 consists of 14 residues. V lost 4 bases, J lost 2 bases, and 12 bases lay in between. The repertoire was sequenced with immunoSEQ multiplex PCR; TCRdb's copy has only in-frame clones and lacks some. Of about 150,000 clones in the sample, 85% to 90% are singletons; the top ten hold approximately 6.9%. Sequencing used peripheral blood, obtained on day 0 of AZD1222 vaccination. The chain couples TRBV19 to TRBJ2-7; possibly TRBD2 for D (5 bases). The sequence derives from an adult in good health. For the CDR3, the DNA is TGTGCCAGTAGTAGTAGGACTGCAACCTACGAGCAGTACTTC. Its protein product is CASSSRTATYEQYF.